A selection of T cell receptor beta chains follows, all from one sample in a study of blood T cell repertoires in COVID-19. Produced via immunoSEQ multiplex PCR; TCRdb's table is partial and in-frame only. The sample consists of 320,000 or so clones, 75% to 90% of them appearing once. Sequenced material: PBMCs or T cells enriched from blood (not recorded which). All receptors derive from a man aged 30-40 years who had recovered from COVID-19. CDR3s include the opening cysteine and the closing phenylalanine or tryptophan. A D gene is named only where the DNA matches it firmly. Rows may omit the clone size; those that give it use once, few, many or a size class.

v_gene,d_gene,j_gene,abundance,CDR3aa,CDR3nt
TRBV6-5,TRBD1,TRBJ2-3,.,CASSYEAGGADTQYF,TGTGCCAGCAGTTACGAGGCAGGGGGCGCAGATACGCAGTATTTT
TRBV30,.,TRBJ2-7,.,CAWGASGAPPYEQYF,TGTGCCTGGGGGGCGTCAGGGGCGCCCCCCTACGAGCAGTACTTC
TRBV25-1,.,TRBJ2-7,.,CASSVLTYEQYF,TGTGCCAGCAGTGTACTGACCTACGAGCAGTACTTC
TRBV7-3,.,TRBJ1-1,.,CASSLGGGGMNTEAFF,TGTGCCAGCAGCCTGGGCGGGGGCGGAATGAACACTGAAGCTTTCTTT
TRBV12-3/TRBV12-4,.,TRBJ2-3,.,CASSPRLGAQYF,TGTGCCAGCAGTCCCCGACTAGGGGCGCAGTATTTT
TRBV28,.,TRBJ1-2,.,CASNSGGGRVSGYTF,TGTGCCAGCAACTCTGGGGGGGGCAGGGTGAGCGGCTACACCTTC
TRBV2,.,TRBJ1-1,.,CASDLTGMNTEAFF,TGTGCCAGCGATCTAACAGGCATGAACACTGAAGCTTTCTTT
TRBV13,.,TRBJ2-3,.,CASSFQAISPDTQYF,TGTGCCAGCAGCTTCCAGGCCATCTCGCCAGATACGCAGTATTTT
TRBV6-1,.,TRBJ1-2,.,CASSEVLGTLYGYTF,TGTGCCAGCAGTGAAGTTCTCGGGACACTCTATGGCTACACCTTC
TRBV28,TRBD2,TRBJ2-1,.,CASTSGGPDNEQFF,TGTGCCAGCACCTCGGGGGGGCCGGACAATGAGCAGTTCTTC
TRBV5-1,TRBD1,TRBJ1-2,.,CASSTTSGTVEGYTF,TGCGCCAGCAGCACCACCTCCGGGACAGTAGAGGGCTACACCTTC
TRBV10-3,TRBD2,TRBJ2-1,.,CATSGGVGYNEQFF,TGTGCCACTAGCGGGGGGGTAGGGTACAATGAGCAGTTCTTC
TRBV7-9,.,TRBJ1-6,.,CASSPMADNSPLHF,TGTGCCAGCAGCCCCATGGCAGATAATTCACCCCTCCACTTT
TRBV10-1,.,TRBJ1-5,.,CASSANSNQPQHF,TGCGCCAGCAGTGCAAATAGCAATCAGCCCCAGCATTTT
TRBV28,.,TRBJ1-5,.,CASRRPTVKPQHF,TGTGCCAGCAGGCGCCCAACCGTGAAGCCCCAGCATTTT
TRBV6-2/TRBV6-3,.,TRBJ2-2,once,CASSTRTRLFF,TGTGCCAGCAGTACCCGGACAAGGCTGTTTTTT
TRBV7-8,.,TRBJ1-2,.,CASSPQTGNYGYTF,TGTGCCAGCAGCCCACAGACAGGCAACTATGGCTACACCTTC